Included here is one T cell receptor (beta chain) sequence, with context. Clones were sequenced by immunoSEQ multiplex PCR, and TCRdb holds only the in-frame ones, with some missing. The sample includes about 37,000 clones, roughly 80% seen only once; the top ten take under 25%. The data originate from a study of OX40 agonist ivuxolimab in advanced cancers. The CDR3 runs 11 residues. Trimming left V 8 bases short and J 6 bases short, with 8 bases between. Germline V gene data show CDR1 as LNHNV and CDR2 as YYDKDF (reference sequence). The TCR originated in an adult with an advanced solid tumor such as melanoma, head and neck, liver or kidney cancer. This chain uses TRBV15 with TRBJ1-5; D gene unclear. Source: CD4+ or CD8+ T cells sorted from blood, taken in a trial of the OX40 agonist ivuxolimab. CDR3 sequence (DNA): TGTGCCACCTCGGCGGGTCAGCCCCAGCATTTT. This gives the protein CATSAGQPQHF.